This TCR beta chain was captured by sequencing in a study of blood T cell repertoires in COVID-19. Study details: Samples of COVID-19 (acute and convalescent) were obtained from the United States, Italy and Spain. From T cells, B-cell-depleted T cells, or PBMCs came the material, which was cDNA or gDNA.

Trimming cost V 3 bases and J 0 bases; bases outside gene matches: 3. CDR1 is SGDLS and CDR2 is YYNGEE in the germline V gene. This CDR3 has 15 amino acids. Per the original methods: From reference gene primer amplification, estimates of nucleated cell counts were derived. Data came from immunoSEQ multiplex PCR; TCRdb stores just in-frame clones and leaves some out. V and J calls and clone size follow that table, whereas D and trimming were derived from the DNA. This sample yields around 70,000 clones, of which roughly four fifths are seen a single time; roughly 20% belongs to the top ten. The source of this sequence is a woman in her 70s with acute or convalescent COVID-19. What was sequenced was peripheral blood. The chain carries TRBV9 and TRBJ2-1, with 7 nucleotides matching TRBD2. The chain's CDR3 is CASSDRGGSYNEQFF. CDR3 bases: TGTGCCAGCAGCGACCGCGGGGGCTCCTACAATGAGCAGTTCTTC.